The entry that follows covers one T cell receptor beta chain sequence. Its antigen is still unknown. The data were obtained in a study of TIL therapy for anti-PD-1-resistant metastatic lung cancer. The wider study: Patients had a median age of almost 55 years (range roughly 35-80). Study-wide results and limits: The cohort had more treatment-naive, never-smoker and oncogene-addicted patients than typical.

Time point in this sample: pre-treatment sample, taken before nivolumab and TIL therapy. Adults with stage 4 NSCLC were enrolled in a phase I trial. The immunoSEQ assay was v3. Survey-level samples got 1.5 million to 2.5 million read pairs; deep-level samples got roughly 4.5-6 million. Clones were read by immunoSEQ multiplex PCR, and TCRdb kept only the in-frame ones, dropping some. The sample contains more than 55,000 clones, about 69% of which appear only once. Germline CDR1 is SGDLS and CDR2 is YYNGEE. The V end was cut by 3 bases, the J end by 7 bases, with 11 bases between. This CDR3 region has 13 residues.

The genes are TRBV9 and TRBJ2-1, with D uncertain. The sequences come from blood, collected at baseline. This receptor was obtained from a person between 25 and 80 years old with non-small cell lung cancer. Written as DNA, the CDR3 is TGTGCCAGCAGCGCCCCTGAAGGGAATGAGCAGTTCTTC. Amino acids: CASSAPEGNEQFF.